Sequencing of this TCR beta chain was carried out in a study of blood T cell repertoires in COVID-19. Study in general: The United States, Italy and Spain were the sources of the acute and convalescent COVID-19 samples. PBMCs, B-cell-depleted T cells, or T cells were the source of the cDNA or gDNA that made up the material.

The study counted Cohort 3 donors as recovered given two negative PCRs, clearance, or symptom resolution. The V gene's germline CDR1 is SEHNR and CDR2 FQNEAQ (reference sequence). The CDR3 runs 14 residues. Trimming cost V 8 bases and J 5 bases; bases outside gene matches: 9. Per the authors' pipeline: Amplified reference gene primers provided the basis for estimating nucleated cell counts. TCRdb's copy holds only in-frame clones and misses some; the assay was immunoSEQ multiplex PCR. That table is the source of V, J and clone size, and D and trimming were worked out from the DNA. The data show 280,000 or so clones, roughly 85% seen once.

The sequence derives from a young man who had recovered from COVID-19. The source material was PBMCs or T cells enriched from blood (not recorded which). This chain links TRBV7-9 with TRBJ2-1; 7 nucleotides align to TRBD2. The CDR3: CASGEWRENNEQFF. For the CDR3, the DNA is TGTGCCAGCGGCGAATGGCGGGAGAACAATGAGCAGTTCTTC.